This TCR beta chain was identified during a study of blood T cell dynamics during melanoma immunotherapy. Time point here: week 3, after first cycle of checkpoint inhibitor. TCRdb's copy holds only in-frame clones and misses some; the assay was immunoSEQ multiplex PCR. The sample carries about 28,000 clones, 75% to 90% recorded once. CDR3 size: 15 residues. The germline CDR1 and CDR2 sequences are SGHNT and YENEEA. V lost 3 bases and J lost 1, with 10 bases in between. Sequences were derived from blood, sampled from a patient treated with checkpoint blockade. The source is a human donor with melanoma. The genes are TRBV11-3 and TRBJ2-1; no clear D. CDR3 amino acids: CASSLEPGSYNEQFF. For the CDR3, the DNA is TGTGCCAGCAGCTTGGAGCCAGGTTCCTACAATGAGCAGTTCTTC.